These 13 T cell receptor beta chains came from one sample sequenced in a study of T cells after yellow fever vaccination (dated by TCRdb to 2018 to 2020). The treatment or condition label, read with the paper, signifies: live attenuated yellow fever vaccine strain. To prepare the library, 5' RACE was applied. Instrument on record: Illumina HiSeq 2500. The raw public data were reprocessed by TCRdb itself: fastp quality trimming at Q25, MiXCR clonotype calling, in-frame beta chains only. Records with the same CDR3 protein are collapsed into one entry carrying the most frequent genes and DNA. For this sample the table gives approximately 61,000 distinct CDR3 sequences, of which approximately 7.7% were detected only once. Clones ranked in the top ten supply 40% of the sample. This material consisted of CD8+ T cells sorted from PBMCs, taken on the day of the first yellow fever vaccination. All receptors derive from a man aged 18 to 29 who received the YFV17D yellow fever vaccine.

This clonotype was observed many times. The chain uses TRBV7-3 and TRBJ2-5, with TRBD1 matching over 9 bases. The ends lost 3 bases at V and 2 bases at J; junction bases unmatched: 4. CDR1 SGHTA and CDR2 FQGTGA come from the germline V gene. The CDR3 runs 15 residues. The CDR3 spells CASSLTGTGQETQYF. The CDR3 DNA reads TGTGCCAGCAGCTTGACGGGGACAGGGCAAGAGACCCAGTACTTC.

This clonotype has at least ten counts. The chain employs TRBV7-2 and TRBJ2-4, with TRBD1 identical over 7 bases. With 4 bases clipped from V and 0 bases from J, the junction kept 9 bases outside the gene matches. Germline CDR1 is SGHTA and CDR2 is FQGNSA. This CDR3 is 17 amino acids long. The CDR3 here is CASSSPTGTLAKNIQYF. The CDR3 DNA follows: TGTGCCAGCAGCTCCCCGACAGGGACCCTAGCCAAAAACATTCAGTACTTC.

In its sample, this clonotype was seen a few times. The chain links TRBV5-4 to TRBJ2-3, with D hard to call. V shed 1 base and J shed 5 bases, with 5 bases lying between them. This CDR3 has 12 residues. Germline V lookup: CDR1 SGHNT, CDR2 YYREEE (reference sequence). CDR3 region: CASSLYGDTQYF. Written as DNA, the CDR3 is TGTGCCAGCAGCTTGTATGGAGATACGCAGTATTTT.

The rearrangement joins TRBV5-6 to TRBJ2-5; 11 bases line up with TRBD2. This CDR3 has 15 residues. V gave up 6 bases and J gave up 1 base; unmatched junction bases: 5. The germline CDR1 and CDR2 sequences are SGHDT and YYEEEE. The CDR3 DNA reads TGTGCCAGCACGACTAGCGGGACTGCCCAAGAGACCCAGTACTTC. It yields the protein CASTTSGTAQETQYF. Full variable domain (missing parts from reference TRBV5-6 and TRBJ2-5): DAGVTQSPTHLIKTRGQQVTLRCSPKSGHDTVSWYQQALGQGPQFIFQYYEEEERQRGNFPDRFSGHQFPNYSSELNVNALLLGDSALYLCASTTSGTAQETQYFGPGTRLLVL.

This clonotype occurred many times. V gene TRBV5-1 combines with J gene TRBJ1-6, with unresolved D. The CDR3 totals 14 residues. The germline V and J ends were trimmed by 5 bases and 5 bases, with 11 bases remaining between them. The germline CDR1 and CDR2 sequences are SGHRS and YFSETQ. DNA of the CDR3: TGCGCCAGCAGAGACGGATCGGATAATTCACCCCTCCACTTT. It is translated as CASRDGSDNSPLHF.

This clonotype was seen many times. This chain connects TRBV10-3 to TRBJ1-1; TRBD1 matches 11 bases. Germline CDR1 and CDR2: ENHRY and SYGVKD. The V gene end was trimmed by 2 bases and the J gene end by 4 bases; junction bases not matched to a gene: 6. The CDR3 runs to 16 residues. The CDR3 loop is CAISEASGTGGTEAFF. DNA of the CDR3: TGTGCCATCAGTGAGGCAAGTGGGACAGGGGGCACTGAAGCTTTCTTT.

This clonotype was seen more than once but under ten times. The CDR3 region is CASSSPGIYEQYV. For the CDR3, the DNA is TGTGCCAGCAGTTCCCCGGGAATCTACGAGCAGTACGTC. V usage is TRBV28 and J usage is TRBJ2-7; D might be TRBD2 (5 bases). CDR1 and CDR2 (germline): MDHEN, SYDVKM. V was trimmed by 4 bases and J by 3 bases, leaving 10 bases between them. This CDR3 has 13 residues.

This chain connects TRBV4-3 to TRBJ1-2; D might be TRBD1 (5 bases). The V gene's germline CDR1 is LGHNA and CDR2 YSLEER. V gave up 0 bases and J gave up 4 bases, with 12 bases separating them. CDR3 size: 15 residues. CDR3 in DNA: TGCGCCAGCAGCCAAGACGACAGTGTGGCCTATGGCTACACCTTC. Its translation: CASSQDDSVAYGYTF.

The table lists this clonotype with a few counts. The CDR3 DNA is TGTGCCACCAGCATGGATACTAGCGGGGCTAAGGTGGGTGAGCAGTTCTTC. Amino acid sequence: CATSMDTSGAKVGEQFF. The chain recombines TRBV15 with TRBJ2-1; TRBD2 matches 10 bases. The CDR3 totals 17 residues. Germline CDR1 reads LNHNV; CDR2 reads YYDKDF (reference sequence). J was trimmed by 9 bases and V by 4 bases; bases with no gene match: 15.

This clonotype showed up many times. The gene calls are TRBV19 and TRBJ2-7; D ambiguous. There are 13 residues in the CDR3. Trimming pared 5 bases from V and 9 bases from J, leaving 17 bases between. Germline assignment: CDR1 LNHDA and CDR2 SQIVND (reference sequence). CDR3 residues: CASSQRAAGGQYF. The CDR3 DNA follows: TGTGCCAGTAGTCAACGGGCCGCAGGCGGGCAGTACTTC.

This clonotype was counted ten times or more. This CDR3 is CASRTVGLGSDEQFF. CDR3 DNA sequence: TGCGCCAGCAGAACCGTGGGACTTGGGTCCGATGAGCAGTTCTTC. The chain joins TRBV5-1 to TRBJ2-1; D is possibly TRBD2 (6 bases). Germline V gives CDR1 SGHRS, CDR2 YFSETQ. V was shortened by 5 bases and J by 8 bases, with 20 bases between the two germline ends. The CDR3 has 15 residues.

Many counts were recorded for this clonotype. The chain combines TRBV20-1 with TRBJ2-7; no firm D call. There are 11 residues in the CDR3. The germline gives CDR1 DFQATT, CDR2 SNEGSKA (reference sequence). The V end lost 2 bases, the J end lost 4 bases, and 6 bases lay between the germline ends. CDR3 bases: TGCAGTGCTAGATCCGAGTACGAGCAGTACGTC. Translation: CSARSEYEQYV.

The CDR3 spells CASSQQGTEYNSPLHF. In DNA, the CDR3 is TGTGCCAGCAGCCAACAGGGGACAGAGTATAATTCACCCCTCCACTTT. The chain couples TRBV4-2 to TRBJ1-6; TRBD1 matches at 7 bases. This CDR3 spans 16 amino acids. The germline V gene has CDR1 LGHNA and CDR2 YNFKEQ. V lost 2 bases and J lost 4; bases outside the gene matches: 5.